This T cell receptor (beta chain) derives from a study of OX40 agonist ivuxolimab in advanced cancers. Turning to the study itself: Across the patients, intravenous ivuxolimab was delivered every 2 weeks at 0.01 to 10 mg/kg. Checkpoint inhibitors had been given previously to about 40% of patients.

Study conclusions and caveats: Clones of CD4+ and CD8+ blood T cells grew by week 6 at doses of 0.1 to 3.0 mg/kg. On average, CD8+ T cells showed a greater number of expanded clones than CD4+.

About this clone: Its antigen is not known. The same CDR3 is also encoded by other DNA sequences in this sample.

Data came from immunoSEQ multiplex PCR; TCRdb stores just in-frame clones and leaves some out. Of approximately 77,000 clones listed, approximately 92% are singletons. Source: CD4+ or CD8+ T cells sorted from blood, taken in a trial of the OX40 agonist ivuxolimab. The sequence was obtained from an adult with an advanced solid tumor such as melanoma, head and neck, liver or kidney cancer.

The CDR3 region has the DNA TGTGCCAGCAGTGAGTACGAGCAGTACTTC. This translates into CASSEYEQYF. This sequence joins TRBV6-1 and TRBJ2-7, with no clear D. The CDR3 has 10 residues. V was shortened by 3 bases and J by 4 bases, with 1 base between the two germline ends. The germline V gene has CDR1 MNHNS and CDR2 SASEGT.